The 19 T cell receptor beta chains below were found in one sample sequenced in a study of blood T cell repertoires in COVID-19. Repertoires were generated with immunoSEQ multiplex PCR, while TCRdb's copy carries only in-frame clones and drops some. The sample consists of just over 75,000 clones, less than 90% of them appearing once. Input material: peripheral blood. These TCRs come from a man between 50 and 59 years old with acute or convalescent COVID-19.

The chain couples TRBV9 to TRBJ2-7, with 10 bases lining up with TRBD2. The CDR3 has 15 amino acids. V lost 3 bases to trimming and J lost 5 bases; unmatched junction nucleotides: 8. The V gene's germline CDR1 is SGDLS and CDR2 YYNGEE. As DNA, the CDR3 is TGTGCCAGCAGCGCTAGCGGGGGCGCTGGGGACGAGCAGTACTTC. Translated: CASSASGGAGDEQYF.

The genes are TRBV6-2 or TRBV6-3 and TRBJ2-2; 11 bases are a match to TRBD2. Per the germline V gene, CDR1 is MNHEY and CDR2 is SVGEGT. J gave up 4 bases and V 3 bases, and 1 base lay outside the gene matches. The CDR3 length is 15 residues. The CDR3 reads CASSYSGGATGELFF. The DNA of the CDR3 is TGTGCCAGCAGTTATAGCGGGGGGGCCACCGGGGAGCTGTTTTTT.

The V and J genes are TRBV10-3 and TRBJ1-6; D is perhaps TRBD1 (6 bases). Trimming shortened V by 4 bases and J by 6 bases, and 10 bases separated the two germline ends. Germline lookup yields CDR1 ENHRY and CDR2 SYGVKD. The CDR3 has 14 amino acids. The CDR3 nucleotides read TGTGCCATCAGTGCTGGGACACCTAATTCACCCCTCCACTTT. It translates to CAISAGTPNSPLHF.

The sample holds one count of this clone. CDR3 sequence (DNA): TGTGCCAGCAAGGGAGGGGGAGGACAGCGTCCCCTCCACTTT. This sequence encodes CASKGGGGQRPLHF. This sequence joins TRBV11-2 and TRBJ1-6, with D possibly TRBD1 on 6 matching bases. The germline V gene encodes CDR1 SGHAT and CDR2 FQNNGV. This CDR3 has 14 residues. With 7 bases removed from V and 13 bases from J, the gap between germline ends came to 20 bases.

This clone was seen once. V is TRBV3-1 (or the pseudogene TRBV3-2) and J is TRBJ2-2; TRBD2 matches at 7 bases. CDR3 size: 17 residues. The germline V gene encodes CDR1 LGHDT and CDR2 YNNKEL (reference sequence). The V and J ends lost 2 bases and 5 bases, in that order; junction bases with no gene match: 11. The CDR3 here is CASSQRRFGGSTGELFF. The CDR3 DNA reads TGTGCCAGCAGCCAAAGAAGGTTCGGCGGGAGTACCGGGGAGCTGTTTTTT.

The gene calls are TRBV18 and TRBJ1-2; 8 bases fit TRBD1. CDR1 KGHSH and CDR2 LQKENI come from the germline V gene. V lost 0 bases and J lost 7; bases outside the gene matches: 4. The CDR3 length is 14 residues. The CDR3 DNA is TGTGCCAGCTCACCACCGGGACAGGAGGTTGGCTACACCTTC. Residues: CASSPPGQEVGYTF.

This chain links TRBV11-2 with TRBJ2-4; perhaps TRBD1 as D (7 bases). The CDR3 runs to 16 residues. CDR1 and CDR2 (germline): SGHAT, FQNNGV. Trimming shortened V by 1 base and J by 6 bases, and 16 bases separated the two germline ends. The CDR3 is CASSLARAGGLNIQYF. CDR3 coding DNA: TGTGCCAGCAGCTTAGCCCGTGCAGGGGGACTAAACATTCAGTACTTC.

V is TRBV11-3 and J is TRBJ1-2; 7 bases fit TRBD1. Looked up from germline, CDR1 is SGHNT and CDR2 is YENEEA. The CDR3 consists of 14 residues. Trimming took 5 bases from V and 1 from J; bases not matched to a gene: 4. The CDR3 region is CASSRGQDNYGYTF. The CDR3, as DNA: TGTGCCAGCAGCCGCGGACAGGATAACTATGGCTACACCTTC.

The CDR3 sequence: CASSGQVHFSGNTIYF. DNA for the CDR3: TGTGCCAGCAGTGGACAGGTCCATTTCTCTGGAAACACCATATATTTT. The rearrangement joins TRBV25-1 to TRBJ1-3, with D possibly TRBD1 on 6 matching bases. V lost 4 bases and J 0 bases, leaving 13 bases between the germline ends. Looked up from germline, CDR1 is MGHDK and CDR2 is SYGVNS. The CDR3 consists of 16 residues.

The chain recombines TRBV10-3 with TRBJ2-3; possible D gene TRBD2, 7 bases. From germline, CDR1 is ENHRY and CDR2 SYGVKD. This CDR3 spans 14 amino acids. The V and J ends lost 6 bases and 2 bases respectively, with 12 bases between them. Written as DNA, the CDR3 is TGTGCCATCAGCCGGGGGGCCGACACAGATACGCAGTATTTT. Its translation: CAISRGADTDTQYF.

This clone turned up a few times. The chain is built from TRBV7-9 and TRBJ1-2; D perhaps matches TRBD1 (5 bases). CDR1 and CDR2 from the germline V gene are SEHNR and FQNEAQ (reference sequence). With 4 bases removed from V and 5 bases from J, the gap between germline ends came to 17 bases. This CDR3 is 15 amino acids long. CDR3 residues: CASSSPGHRLYGYTF. The CDR3 DNA reads as TGTGCCAGCAGCTCGCCCGGACACCGCCTTTATGGCTACACCTTC.

This clone has only a few counts. V and J are TRBV7-2 and TRBJ1-2; TRBD1 agrees at 10 bases. Germline trimming cut 2 bases from V and 4 bases from J; bases unmatched to any gene: 7. Germline-derived CDR1 and CDR2 are SGHTA and FQGNSA. The CDR3 loop spans 16 amino acids. The CDR3 DNA reads as TGTGCCAGCAGCTTACTGGCGGGACAGGGGTCCTATGGCTACACCTTC. Residues: CASSLLAGQGSYGYTF.

The chain carries TRBV24-1 and TRBJ1-1, with D maybe TRBD1 (5 bases). From germline, CDR1 is KGHDR and CDR2 SFDVKD. Trimming removed 7 bases from V and 9 bases from J, with 14 bases in between. This CDR3 is 12 amino acids long. The CDR3 nucleotides read TGTGCCACCAGGGAGGGGTCAGGGCAAGCTTTCTTT. This sequence encodes CATREGSGQAFF.

The chain joins TRBV25-1 to TRBJ2-7, with a possible D match to TRBD2 (5 bases). The germline CDR1 and CDR2 sequences are MGHDK and SYGVNS. This CDR3 is built from 13 residues. Trimming pared 3 bases from V and 2 bases from J, leaving 8 bases between. The CDR3 spells CASSEAGTYEQYF. In DNA form, the CDR3 reads TGTGCCAGCAGTGAGGCCGGGACCTACGAGCAGTACTTC.

In DNA, the CDR3 is TGTGCCAGCAGTTTCGCCCGGGGGTCTGGGGGGGCGAACACTGAAGCTTTCTTT. Protein: CASSFARGSGGANTEAFF. The chain carries TRBV6-2 or TRBV6-3 and TRBJ1-1; a weak D match, TRBD1 (6 bases). Germline V CDR1 and CDR2: MNHEY, SVGEGT. This CDR3 contains 18 residues. The germline V and J ends were trimmed by 4 bases and 1 base, with 22 bases remaining between them.

The chain carries TRBV5-1 and TRBJ2-7; 10 bases line up with TRBD2. Looked up from germline, CDR1 is SGHRS and CDR2 is YFSETQ. The CDR3 spans 19 residues. The V and J ends lost 2 bases and 3 bases, in that order; junction bases with no gene match: 17. CDR3 sequence: CASSLETGTSASGRYEQYF. In DNA, the CDR3 is TGCGCCAGCAGCTTAGAGACCGGGACTAGCGCCTCTGGTCGCTACGAGCAGTACTTC.

The chain recombines TRBV28 with TRBJ1-2; D is uncertain. CDR3 size: 12 residues. Germline V CDR1 and CDR2: MDHEN, SYDVKM. Trimming left V 5 bases short and J 4 bases short, with 8 bases between. CDR3 protein: CASSPHGYGYTF. CDR3 sequence (DNA): TGTGCCAGCAGTCCTCACGGCTATGGCTACACCTTC.

The V call is TRBV4-2, the J call TRBJ2-3; 11 bases are shared with TRBD2. The CDR3 has 17 residues. V was pared by 4 bases and J by 3 bases, with 9 bases of the junction left unmatched. CDR1 is LGHNA, CDR2 YNFKEQ, per germline. In nucleotides, the CDR3 is TGTGCCAGCAGCCCTAGCGGGGGGCCACTAGCGACAGATACGCAGTATTTT. It codes for CASSPSGGPLATDTQYF.

This clone was picked up a small number of times. CDR3 loop: CASSLDGGPGNTIYF. The CDR3 region has the DNA TGTGCCAGCAGCTTAGATGGAGGGCCCGGGAACACCATATATTTT. The V and J genes are TRBV7-8 and TRBJ1-3, with D uncertain. CDR1 is SGHVS and CDR2 is FQNEAQ in the germline V gene. V gave up 1 base and J gave up 7 bases, with 14 bases separating them. The CDR3 consists of 15 residues.